This T cell receptor beta chain was sequenced during a study of cytomegalovirus exposure and HLA in healthy donors. This CDR3 is built from 13 residues. The germline CDR1 and CDR2 sequences are SGHNT and YENEEA. V was clipped by 6 bases and J by 6 bases, with 14 bases between them. Regarding the study as a whole: Further analysis, carried out later, found HLA-associated TCR beta chains more clonally expanded than equally common other chains.

The PCR ran on 60 Vbeta and 13 Jbeta primers. Profiled with immunoSEQ multiplex PCR; TCRdb holds only in-frame clones, not every one. The data contain about 160,000 clones, roughly 82% of them seen just once; the ten biggest clones take up approximately 6.5%. Note on this clone: The antigen is not known.

The receptor was derived from a man aged 50-59 years in good health and CMV-seropositive. Sequencing was carried out using PBMCs. The genes are TRBV11-3 and TRBJ1-1, with TRBD1 as a possible D gene (5 bases). Here the CDR3 DNA reads TGTGCCAGCAGTTCGACCGGGACTGCTGAAGCTTTCTTT. It is translated as CASSSTGTAEAFF.